Shown below are 22 T cell receptor beta chains from a single sample sequenced in a study of CD8+CD57+ T cells in acquired aplastic anemia. It was patients with CD8+CD57+ cell expansion by flow cytometry who were chosen for sequencing. Template material for TCR beta VDJ and CDR3 profiling consisted of genomic DNA. MiXCR, run by TCRdb on the reads, gives a single entry per CDR3 protein. Among about 160,000 distinct CDR3 sequences listed, 71% were seen once. The material sequenced was sorted CD4+, CD8+, or CD8+CD57+ T cells (not recorded which) from PBMCs. The receptors derive from a human donor with aplastic anemia.

The chain has TRBV7-9 and TRBJ1-2; D is unclear. The CDR3 loop spans 14 amino acids. Germline V CDR1 and CDR2: SEHNR, FQNEAQ (reference sequence). V shed 8 bases and J shed 6 bases, with 19 bases lying between them. In DNA, the CDR3 is TGTGCCAGCTCCCAAGGGAAAGGGTATGATGGCTACACCTTC. Amino acid sequence: CASSQGKGYDGYTF.

The chain recombines TRBV7-2 with TRBJ2-7; D is perhaps TRBD1 (5 bases). The CDR3 is made up of 14 amino acids. Per the germline V gene, CDR1 is SGHTA and CDR2 is FQGNSA. V was shortened by 2 bases and J by 2 bases, with 10 bases between the two germline ends. The chain's CDR3 is CASSLFDRAYEQYF. The DNA of the CDR3 is TGTGCCAGCAGCTTATTCGACAGAGCCTACGAGCAGTACTTC. Looking up the rest from reference TRBV7-2 and TRBJ2-7 gives the full variable domain: GAGVSQSPSNKVTEKGKDVELRCDPISGHTALYWYRQSLGQGLEFLIYFQGNSAPDKSGLPSDRFSAERTGGSVSTLTIQRTQQEDSAVYLCASSLFDRAYEQYFGPGTRLTVT.

V and J are TRBV24-1 and TRBJ2-1; 8 nucleotides line up with TRBD2. The CDR3 covers 15 residues. Germline values: CDR1 KGHDR, CDR2 SFDVKD. V gave up 9 bases and J gave up 2 bases; unmatched junction bases: 8. The CDR3 nucleotides read TGTGCCACCGGTAGCGGGACACAGACCTACAATGAGCAGTTCTTC. Residues: CATGSGTQTYNEQFF.

The chain is built from TRBV6-2 or TRBV6-3 and TRBJ1-2; weak D call: TRBD1 (6 bases). Germline-derived CDR1 and CDR2 are MNHEY and SVGEGT. V was shortened by 2 bases and J by 4 bases, with 14 bases between the two germline ends. The CDR3 contains 15 residues. CDR3 nucleotides: TGTGCCAGCAGTTACGACCCAGGACAGCGCTATGGCTACACCTTC. It encodes CASSYDPGQRYGYTF.

The chain joins TRBV7-9 to TRBJ1-1; no firm D call. The CDR3 is made up of 13 amino acids. Trimming took off 4 bases at V and 11 bases at J, with 17 bases between the two ends. Germline V CDR1 and CDR2: SEHNR, FQNEAQ (reference sequence). DNA of the CDR3: TGTGCCAGCAGCTCCGGTTTCGCCCTACGGGCTTTCTTT. It specifies CASSSGFALRAFF. Together with reference TRBV7-9 and TRBJ1-1, the CDR3 gives the full variable domain: DTGVSQNPRHKITKRGQNVTFRCDPISEHNRLYWYRQTLGQGPEFLTYFQNEAQLEKSRLLSDRFSAERPKGSFSTLEIQRTEQGDSAMYLCASSSGFALRAFFGQGTRLTVV.

The chain employs TRBV5-8 and TRBJ2-7; possible D gene TRBD1, 5 bases. CDR3 length: 14 residues. The V end lost 4 bases, the J end lost 0 bases, and 11 bases lay between the germline ends. CDR1 SGHTS and CDR2 YDEGEE come from the germline V gene. The CDR3 reads CASSRLDTSYEQYF. The CDR3 DNA is TGTGCCAGCAGCCGTTTGGACACCTCCTACGAGCAGTACTTC.

V usage is TRBV15 and J usage is TRBJ2-7, with no clear D. V was shortened by 1 base and J by 3 bases, with 10 bases between the two germline ends. Germline values: CDR1 LNHNV, CDR2 YYDKDF (reference sequence). CDR3 length equals 14 residues. The CDR3 protein is CATSRARAYYEQYF. CDR3 in DNA: TGTGCCACCAGCAGAGCAAGGGCTTACTACGAGCAGTACTTC.

This clonotype was counted at least ten times. The genes are TRBV5-1 and TRBJ1-1; D gene unclear. Trimming shortened V by 6 bases and J by 5 bases, and 11 bases separated the two germline ends. Germline assignment: CDR1 SGHRS and CDR2 YFSETQ. This CDR3 contains 12 residues. This CDR3 is CASKEGGTEAFF. The CDR3 bases are TGCGCCAGCAAAGAGGGCGGAACTGAAGCTTTCTTT.

A single count supports this clonotype. Written as DNA, the CDR3 is TGCAGTGCTAGGATCGGTGGCTCCTACGAGCAGTACTTC. This encodes CSARIGGSYEQYF. This chain links TRBV20-1 with TRBJ2-7; D not certain. CDR1 and CDR2 (germline): DFQATT, SNEGSKA (reference sequence). The CDR3 is 13 amino acids. Trimming removed 3 bases from V and 0 bases from J, with 9 bases in between.

This clonotype has a handful of counts. The chain recombines TRBV12-3 or TRBV12-4 with TRBJ2-1; D not certain. The CDR3 spans 17 residues. The V gene lost 6 bases and the J gene lost 0 bases, with 18 bases spanning the gap. The CDR3 region has the DNA TGTGCCAGCAGCCCTATCCTTGGGCGAAGCTCCTACAATGAGCAGTTCTTC. Its translation: CASSPILGRSSYNEQFF.

Notes on this clonotype: One end of the junction does not line up with germline, which may come from a read error. The V gene is TRBV15, the J gene TRBJ1-4, with D unresolved. CDR3 size: 16 residues. The germline CDR1 and CDR2 sequences are LNHNV and YYDKDF (reference sequence). CDR3 sequence: CATSSNPSWNDEKLFF. The CDR3 nucleotides read TGTGCCACCAGCAGCAACCCAAGTTGGAATGATGAAAAATTGTTTTTT.

The chain combines TRBV10-3 with TRBJ1-1; D gene ambiguous. The CDR3 spans 17 residues. Per the germline V gene, CDR1 is ENHRY and CDR2 is SYGVKD. The V end was cut by 0 bases, the J end by 0 bases, with 14 bases between. The CDR3 DNA reads as TGTGCCATCAGTGAGTCGATAGGAATGGGTATGAACACTGAAGCTTTCTTT. The encoded protein is CAISESIGMGMNTEAFF.

The rearrangement joins TRBV5-1 to TRBJ1-1; D unclear. Germline values: CDR1 SGHRS, CDR2 YFSETQ. V lost 4 bases to trimming and J lost 11 bases, with 12 bases between them. The CDR3 extends over 11 amino acids. CDR3 DNA sequence: TGCGCCAGCAGCCCGGGCCTCGATGCTTTCTTT. This codes for CASSPGLDAFF.

The J gene is TRBJ2-2, the V gene TRBV7-8; 8 nucleotides line up with TRBD2. Germline trimming cut 1 base from V and 4 bases from J; bases unmatched to any gene: 5. The germline V gene has CDR1 SGHVS and CDR2 FQNEAQ. The CDR3 length is 16 residues. CDR3 in amino acids: CASSLVQRGITGELFF. CDR3 DNA: TGTGCCAGCAGCTTAGTACAGCGGGGGATCACCGGGGAGCTGTTTTTT.

V usage is TRBV7-6 and J usage is TRBJ1-1; D not certain. V was cut by 1 base and J by 4 bases, with 7 bases left in between. The V gene's germline CDR1 is SGHVS and CDR2 FNYEAQ. This CDR3 has 13 residues. The CDR3 here is CASSLGSLTEAFF. CDR3 DNA sequence: TGTGCCAGCAGCTTAGGGTCTCTCACTGAAGCTTTCTTT.

The chain joins TRBV5-1 to TRBJ2-1; tentative D call: TRBD2 (6 bases). CDR1 and CDR2 from the germline V gene are SGHRS and YFSETQ. The CDR3 extends over 13 amino acids. Trimming shortened V by 2 bases and J by 9 bases, and 12 bases separated the two germline ends. This chain's CDR3 is CASSFGGSSEQFF. The CDR3 coding sequence is TGCGCCAGCAGCTTTGGGGGGTCCTCTGAGCAGTTCTTC.

This clonotype occurred many times. The chain has TRBV4-1 and TRBJ2-5; no definite D call. The CDR3 spans 18 residues. Trimming removed 0 bases at V and 4 bases at J, with 21 bases between. The germline V gene has CDR1 MGHRA and CDR2 YSYEKL. The CDR3 DNA follows: TGCGCCAGCAGCCAAGATCTTATTTGGGGTCTCTCGGGAGAGACCCAGTACTTC. Amino acids: CASSQDLIWGLSGETQYF.

The chain employs TRBV11-1 and TRBJ1-6, with TRBD1 matching 10 bases. This CDR3 is built from 15 residues. Germline lookup yields CDR1 SGHAT and CDR2 FQDESV (reference sequence). V lost 4 bases, J lost 7 bases, and 4 bases stayed unmatched. The CDR3 protein is CASSSGQGGNSPLHF. CDR3 nucleotide sequence: TGTGCCAGCAGCTCCGGACAGGGGGGGAATTCACCCCTCCACTTT.

This clonotype was counted between two and nine times. The chain carries TRBV10-3 and TRBJ2-7, with D unclear. V lost 8 bases to trimming and J lost 4 bases, with 15 bases between them. Per the germline V gene, CDR1 is ENHRY and CDR2 is SYGVKD. This CDR3 is built from 13 residues. The CDR3 region is CAIALTDEYEQYF. The CDR3 nucleotides read TGTGCCATCGCTTTGACTGATGAATACGAGCAGTACTTC.

The rearrangement links TRBV5-1 to TRBJ2-2; no firm D call. Germline V gene lookup returns CDR1 SGHRS and CDR2 YFSETQ. V was pared by 1 base and J by 0 bases, with 10 bases between. This CDR3 has 16 residues. The CDR3, as DNA: TGCGCCAGCAGCTTGACGGCCAGTACGAACACCGGGGAGCTGTTTTTT. Residues: CASSLTASTNTGELFF.

This rearrangement joins TRBV2 to TRBJ2-7, with 7 bases lining up with TRBD1. From germline, CDR1 is SNHLY and CDR2 FYNNEI. The CDR3 spans 16 residues. V lost 9 bases to trimming and J lost 0 bases; unmatched junction nucleotides: 14. The CDR3 protein is CASEGWSTGHSYEQYF. Written as DNA, the CDR3 is TGTGCCAGTGAGGGATGGTCGACAGGGCACTCCTACGAGCAGTACTTC.

The chain uses TRBV6-4 and TRBJ2-1; D possibly corresponds to TRBD1 (7 bases). CDR1 is MRHNA and CDR2 is SNTAGT in the germline V gene. The CDR3 extends over 14 amino acids. Trimming removed 4 bases at V and 9 bases at J, with 16 bases between. The CDR3, as DNA: TGTGCCAGCAGTGGGGCAGGGGGGATGACTGAGCAGTTCTTC. Its protein product is CASSGAGGMTEQFF.